The present TCR beta chain was sequenced within a study of T cell responses to AZD1222 COVID-19 vaccine (dated by TCRdb to the early 2020s). With regard to the full study: AZD1222 recipients whose second dose came at about 4 weeks and those whose second dose came at about 12 weeks were combined into one group, since spike-specific TCR depth and breadth did not differ between the two schedules. A total of over 230 trial participants underwent TCR sequencing, of whom about 210 received two doses of AZD1222 and about 25 received two doses of the MenACWY control vaccine. Trial participants were enrolled by age into 18-55, 56-69 and 70-plus year subgroups, with about 150, 27 and 61 TCR-sequenced participants respectively. General study outcomes and caveats: After two AZD1222 doses, both the breadth and the depth of spike-specific TCRs were significantly higher than at day 0 and than in MenACWY recipients. The whole spike protein was spanned by vaccine-associated CD4 TCRs, and dominant responses were seen in regions 160-218 and 743-854. Participants were mostly white British, with more females than males. The authors suggested clonal diversity may have been underestimated. Because no samples from the day 14 peak response were available, repertoires could be characterized only after the peak T cell response. In the small 56-69-year group, the increase in depth fell short of significance, most likely because of low power. Epitopes outside the regions mutated in the B.1.351 and B.1.1.7 variants were reportedly recognized by nearly half of the unique spike-specific TCRs. Conclusions about previously exposed vaccinees were limited because only six AZD1222 recipients were SARS-CoV-2 seropositive at baseline.

The CDR3 regions of human TCRbeta chains were analyzed by immunosequencing. The authors' pipeline ran thus. TCRs in the repertoires were compared against a reference library of SARS-CoV-2-specific TCRs that had been generated with the MIRA antigen-specificity platform. Breadth meant the fraction of unique TCRs that were SARS-CoV-2-associated, whereas depth meant the fraction of total T cells that were SARS-CoV-2-associated. Using the MIRA data, each spike-specific TCR was assigned both to the spike region to which the TCR was reactive and to a CD4 or CD8 class. Log10-transformed breadth and depth values were compared by one-way ANOVA with Sidak's multiple comparisons tests. TCRdb mirrors the immuneACCESS table, restricted to in-frame sequences. Some clones are absent from its copies; in checked studies, under half trace to an unresolved V gene, and the reason for the others is unknown. Clone size and the V and J calls come from that table; the DNA yielded D and trimming. The table for this sample lists around 84,000 clones; 87% of them were counted only once. The top ten clonotypes cover approximately 1.5% of the sample.

What the time point label conveys for this sample: baseline before first vaccination. Samples from vaccinated people were obtained from the UK trials COV001 and COV002, which included a single-blind randomized controlled phase 2/3 trial of AZD1222 (ChAdOx1 nCoV-19) in healthy adults. For TCRbeta chain sequencing, PBMC samples from trial participants were taken at day 0 and at day 28 after the second dose. As encoded in the germline V gene, CDR1 is MNHEY while CDR2 is SVGAGI. The junction carries 18 bases between V and J, which are trimmed by 2 bases and 7 bases respectively. Including cysteine and phenylalanine, the CDR3 has 16 amino acids. Kept here is only the CDR3 DNA, which spans 48 bases and is read in frame from base 1. For this clone: Its antigen is still unknown. Base qualities are not recorded, but no much larger clone differs from it by a single base.

This sequence originates from an adult in good health. Recombination linked TRBV6-5 to TRBJ2-1; the D region may be TRBD1 or TRBD2, each matching 5 bases equally. The sample in question was peripheral blood, obtained on day 0 of AZD1222 vaccination. The CDR3: CASSYGGPRRPNEQFF. The DNA sequence is given as TGTGCCAGCAGTTACGGGGGTCCACGAAGGCCTAATGAGCAGTTCTTC.